The 18 T cell receptor beta chains reported below all come from one sample, sequenced in a study of blood T cell repertoires in COVID-19. Assay: immunoSEQ multiplex PCR; the TCRdb copy retains only in-frame clones and omits some. The sample lists 300,000 to 400,000 clones; 88% were seen once. Source material: PBMCs or T cells enriched from blood (not recorded which). The receptors were gathered from a woman aged 30 to 39 with acute COVID-19.

On this clone: One junction end does not reproduce the germline sequence, and a read error may be involved. The V and J genes are TRBV30 and TRBJ2-7; a possible D gene is TRBD2 (5 bases). CDR1 and CDR2 (germline): GTSNPN, SVGIG (reference sequence). This CDR3 spans 11 amino acids. In DNA, the CDR3 is TGTGCCTGGAGTGGGAGGTCGGGCGCGGACTTC. Residues: CAWSGRSGADF.

This sequence joins TRBV27 and TRBJ1-2; weak D call: TRBD1 (5 bases). The V gene lost 2 bases and the J gene lost 3 bases, with 7 bases spanning the gap. Per the germline V gene, CDR1 is MNHEY and CDR2 is SMNVEV (reference sequence). The CDR3 is 13 amino acids. The CDR3 DNA follows: TGTGCCAGCAGTTTACGGGGGGACTATGGCTACACCTTC. As protein: CASSLRGDYGYTF.

This clone occurred a few times. V is TRBV4-1 and J is TRBJ1-1, with D tentatively TRBD1 (5 bases). The CDR3 has 14 residues. Germline V gene sequence: CDR1 MGHRA, CDR2 YSYEKL. V was pared by 1 base and J by 0 bases, with 6 bases between. The CDR3 DNA reads TGCGCCAGCAGCCAAGCCAGGGTGAACACTGAAGCTTTCTTT. As protein: CASSQARVNTEAFF.

The J gene is TRBJ1-3, the V gene TRBV18, with 7 bases aligning to TRBD1. This CDR3 contains 16 residues. Germline CDR1 and CDR2: KGHSH and LQKENI. V lost 2 bases to trimming and J lost 0 bases; unmatched junction nucleotides: 4. CDR3 residues: CASSPTTGNSGNTIYF. CDR3 DNA sequence: TGTGCCAGCTCACCAACGACAGGGAACTCTGGAAACACCATATATTTT.

The chain couples TRBV2 to TRBJ2-3, with a weak D call TRBD2 (6 bases). Germline CDR1 and CDR2: SNHLY and FYNNEI. The CDR3 spans 16 residues. The V and J ends lost 6 bases and 2 bases respectively, with 18 bases between them. The CDR3 sequence: CASRGDLAAVTDTQYF. The CDR3, as DNA: TGTGCCAGCAGGGGGGACTTAGCGGCGGTCACAGATACGCAGTATTTT.

The V and J genes are TRBV6-7 and TRBJ1-3, with TRBD1 matching over 10 bases. TRBV6-7 is given ORF status, its function remaining uncertain. The CDR3 runs 15 residues. The ends lost 4 bases at V and 4 bases at J; junction bases unmatched: 4. CDR3 loop: CASSSDRGLGNTIYF. DNA of the CDR3: TGTGCCAGCAGTTCTGACAGGGGGCTCGGAAACACCATATATTTT.

This clone was observed once. V gene TRBV14 combines with J gene TRBJ2-2, with D tentatively TRBD1 (6 bases). The V gene's germline CDR1 is SGHDN and CDR2 FVKESK. Trimming took 0 bases from V and 5 from J, leaving 13 bases between them. This CDR3 has 16 residues. The CDR3 reads CASSQDRGKITGELFF. CDR3 in DNA: TGTGCCAGCAGCCAAGACAGGGGTAAAATAACCGGGGAGCTGTTTTTT.

The rearrangement joins TRBV18 to TRBJ1-1; D call uncertain. V was pared by 0 bases and J by 6 bases, with 14 bases between. The CDR3 has 15 residues. CDR1 and CDR2 (germline): KGHSH, LQKENI. The CDR3 DNA reads TGTGCCAGCTCACCACCGGGCCCAGCAAGCTCTGAAGCTTTCTTT. Translating gives CASSPPGPASSEAFF.

The genes are TRBV19 and TRBJ1-4, with TRBD1 matching over 9 bases. The CDR3 has 17 residues. Germline CDR1 is LNHDA and CDR2 is SQIVND (reference sequence). Trimming removed 1 base from V and 8 bases from J; junction bases left unmatched: 11. CDR3 protein: CASSIGNLGQGREKLFF. The CDR3 DNA reads TGTGCCAGTAGTATAGGAAACTTGGGACAGGGCAGGGAAAAACTGTTTTTT.

This clone was observed a single time. The chain joins TRBV12-5 to TRBJ2-2; D might be TRBD1 (6 bases). The CDR3 has 13 amino acids. The germline V and J ends were trimmed by 5 bases and 6 bases, with 10 bases remaining between them. The germline V gene has CDR1 LGHNT and CDR2 FRNRAP. CDR3 region: CASGPEGAGELFF. CDR3 in DNA: TGTGCTAGTGGTCCCGAGGGGGCCGGGGAGCTGTTTTTT.

The gene calls are TRBV5-5 and TRBJ1-2; 8 nucleotides line up with TRBD1. V was clipped by 7 bases and J by 7 bases; unmatched bases: 9. CDR1 is SGHKS, CDR2 YYEKEE, per germline (reference sequence). The CDR3 spans 13 residues. CDR3 sequence (DNA): TGTGCCAGCTACCGTCAGGGGGCAGTTGGCTACACCTTC. Its protein is CASYRQGAVGYTF.

This rearrangement joins TRBV11-2 to TRBJ1-3; D is undetermined. V was trimmed by 6 bases and J by 3 bases, leaving 12 bases between them. The germline V gene has CDR1 SGHAT and CDR2 FQNNGV. This CDR3 comprises 14 residues. The CDR3 region has the DNA TGTGCCAGCAGTCCACTTACGTTTGGAAACACCATATATTTT. Encoded protein: CASSPLTFGNTIYF.

The rearrangement links TRBV9 to TRBJ2-7, with 7 bases matching TRBD1. The V segment lost 2 bases and the J segment 4 bases; nucleotides outside the gene matches: 6. Germline V CDR1 and CDR2: SGDLS, YYNGEE. This CDR3 contains 14 residues. DNA of the CDR3: TGTGCCAGCAGCGTTCGGGACAGTCTATACGAGCAGTACTTC. Encoded protein: CASSVRDSLYEQYF.

This chain links TRBV9 with TRBJ1-2; D unclear. This CDR3 contains 17 residues. From germline, CDR1 is SGDLS and CDR2 YYNGEE. Trimming removed 4 bases at V and 7 bases at J, with 26 bases between. The CDR3 nucleotides are TGTGCCAGCAGCCCTCTTTCAGCCGAGAGGGCTGGTCCTGGCTACACCTTC. Translation: CASSPLSAERAGPGYTF.

This clone showed up just a few times. The chain links TRBV6-1 to TRBJ2-2; TRBD1 agrees at 7 bases. The CDR3 sequence is 16 residues long. V shed 2 bases and J 7 bases; nucleotides not matched to a gene: 10. Germline CDR1 MNHNS, CDR2 SASEGT. In DNA, the CDR3 is TGTGCCAGCAGTGAACGGGCCAGGGGGACAGTCGGGGAGCTGTTTTTT. Translation: CASSERARGTVGELFF.

The chain is built from TRBV9 and TRBJ1-1; D is perhaps TRBD1 (6 bases). V gave up 4 bases and J gave up 8 bases, with 15 bases separating them. The germline CDR1 and CDR2 sequences are SGDLS and YYNGEE. The CDR3 has 13 residues. The CDR3 nucleotides read TGTGCCAGCAGCTCACAGGGAGCCACCGAAGCTTTCTTT. Residues: CASSSQGATEAFF.

V and J are TRBV20-1 and TRBJ1-1; 9 bases are shared with TRBD1. Germline values: CDR1 DFQATT, CDR2 SNEGSKA (reference sequence). Unmatched junction bases numbered 9, after V lost 3 bases and J lost 7 bases. CDR3 size: 14 residues. This CDR3 is CSASSGQGTNEAFF. The CDR3 nucleotides read TGCAGTGCTAGTTCCGGACAGGGGACGAATGAAGCTTTCTTT.

The chain joins TRBV6-4 to TRBJ1-1; the D gene is possibly TRBD1 (5 bases). Trimming took off 5 bases at V and 4 bases at J, with 11 bases between the two ends. The CDR3 loop spans 13 amino acids. Germline V gives CDR1 MRHNA, CDR2 SNTAGT. Here the CDR3 DNA reads TGTGCCAGCAGTCCCAGGGTGGGCACTGAAGCTTTCTTT. Its translation is CASSPRVGTEAFF.